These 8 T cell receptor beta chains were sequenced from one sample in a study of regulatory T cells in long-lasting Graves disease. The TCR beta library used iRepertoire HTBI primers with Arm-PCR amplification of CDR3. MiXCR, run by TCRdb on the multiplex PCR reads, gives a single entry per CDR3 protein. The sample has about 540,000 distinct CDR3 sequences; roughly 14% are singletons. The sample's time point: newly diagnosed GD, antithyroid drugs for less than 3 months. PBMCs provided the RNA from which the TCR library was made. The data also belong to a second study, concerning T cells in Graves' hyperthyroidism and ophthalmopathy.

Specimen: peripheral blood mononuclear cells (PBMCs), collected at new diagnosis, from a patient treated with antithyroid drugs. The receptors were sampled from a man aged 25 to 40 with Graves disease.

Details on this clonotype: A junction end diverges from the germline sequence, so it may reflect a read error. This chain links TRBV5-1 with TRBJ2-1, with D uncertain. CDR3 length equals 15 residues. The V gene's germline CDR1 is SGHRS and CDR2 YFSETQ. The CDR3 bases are TGCGCCAGCAGCTTGTCCGAGAGCAGTTTAAATGAGCAGCTCTTC. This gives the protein CASSLSESSLNEQLF. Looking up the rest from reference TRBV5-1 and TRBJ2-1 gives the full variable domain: KAGVTQTPRYLIKTRGQQVTLSCSPISGHRSVSWYQQTPGQGLQFLFEYFSETQRNKGNFPGRFSGRQFSNSRSEMNVSTLELGDSALYLCASSLSESSLNEQLFGPGTRLTVL.

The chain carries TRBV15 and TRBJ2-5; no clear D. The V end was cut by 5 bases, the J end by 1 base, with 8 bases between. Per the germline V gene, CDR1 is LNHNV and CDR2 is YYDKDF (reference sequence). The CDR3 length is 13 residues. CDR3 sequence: CATSGRSQETQYF. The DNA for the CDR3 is TGTGCCACCAGCGGACGGTCCCAAGAGACCCAGTACTTC. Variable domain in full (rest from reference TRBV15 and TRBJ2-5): DAMVIQNPRYQVTQFGKPVTLSCSQTLNHNVMYWYQQKSSQAPKLLFHYYDKDFNNEADTPDNFQSRRPNTSFCFLDIRSPGLGDTAMYLCATSGRSQETQYFGPGTRLLVL.

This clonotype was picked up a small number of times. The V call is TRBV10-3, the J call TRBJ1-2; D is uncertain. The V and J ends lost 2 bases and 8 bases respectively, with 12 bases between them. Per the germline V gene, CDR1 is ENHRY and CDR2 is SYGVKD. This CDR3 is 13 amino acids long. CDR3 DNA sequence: TGTGCCATCAGTGAGGACTCACTTAGGGGCTACACCTTC. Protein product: CAISEDSLRGYTF.

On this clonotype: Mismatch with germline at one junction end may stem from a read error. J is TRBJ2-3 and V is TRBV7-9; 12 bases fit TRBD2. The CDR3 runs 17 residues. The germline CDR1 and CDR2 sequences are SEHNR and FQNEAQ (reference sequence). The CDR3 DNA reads TGTGCCAACAGCCCCGCGACTAGCGGGAGTTCTTCAGATACGCAGTATTTT. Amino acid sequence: CANSPATSGSSSDTQYF.

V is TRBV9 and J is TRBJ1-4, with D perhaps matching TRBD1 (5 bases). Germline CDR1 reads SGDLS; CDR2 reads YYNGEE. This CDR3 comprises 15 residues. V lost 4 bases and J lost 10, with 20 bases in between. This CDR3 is CASSRDQMLVGKLFF. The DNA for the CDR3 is TGTGCCAGCAGCCGGGACCAAATGCTTGTTGGAAAACTGTTTTTT.

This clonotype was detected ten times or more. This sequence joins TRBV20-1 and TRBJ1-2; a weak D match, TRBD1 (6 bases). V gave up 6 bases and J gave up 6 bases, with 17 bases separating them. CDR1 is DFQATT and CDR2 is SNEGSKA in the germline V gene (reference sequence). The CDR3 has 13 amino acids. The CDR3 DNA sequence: TGCAGTGCCAAGTCATACGGACAGAATGGCTACACCTTC. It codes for CSAKSYGQNGYTF.

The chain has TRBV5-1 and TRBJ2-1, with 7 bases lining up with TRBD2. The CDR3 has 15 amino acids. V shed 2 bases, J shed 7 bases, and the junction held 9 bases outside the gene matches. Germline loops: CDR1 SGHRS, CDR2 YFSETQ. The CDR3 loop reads CASSFGRATGNEQFF. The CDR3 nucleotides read TGCGCCAGCAGCTTTGGGAGGGCCACGGGGAATGAGCAGTTCTTC.

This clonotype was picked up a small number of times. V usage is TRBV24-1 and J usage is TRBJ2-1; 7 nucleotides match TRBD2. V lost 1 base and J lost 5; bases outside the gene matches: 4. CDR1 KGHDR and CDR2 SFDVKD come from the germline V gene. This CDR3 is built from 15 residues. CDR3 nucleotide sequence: TGTGCCACCAGTGATTTTCCCCGGGGGGACAATGAGCAGTTCTTC. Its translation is CATSDFPRGDNEQFF.